This T cell receptor beta chain was profiled in a study of T cell repertoires in ileal Crohn's disease. Study in general: Patients had a median 7.9-year disease duration, and around 35% were active smokers.

Germline loops: CDR1 MNHEY, CDR2 SVGAGI. This CDR3 has 16 residues. The V and J ends lost 1 base and 4 bases, in that order; junction bases with no gene match: 7. Data came from immunoSEQ multiplex PCR; TCRdb stores just in-frame clones and leaves some out. The data hold about 5,400 clones, with roughly 82% observed a single time. This clone appeared a single time. Its antigen remains unidentified. Findings of the study overall: Compared with CD4 T cells, sorted CD8 cells carried more expanded clones.

The time point here: inflamed ileum from the surgical specimen. The rearrangement links TRBV6-5 to TRBJ1-2; 9 positions match TRBD1. The sequencing sample was made of ileal tissue. This sequence was found in an adult with Crohn's disease. Here the CDR3 DNA reads TGTGCCAGCAGTTACTATTCACAGGGGGCGAGCTATGGCTACACCTTC. Its protein is CASSYYSQGASYGYTF.